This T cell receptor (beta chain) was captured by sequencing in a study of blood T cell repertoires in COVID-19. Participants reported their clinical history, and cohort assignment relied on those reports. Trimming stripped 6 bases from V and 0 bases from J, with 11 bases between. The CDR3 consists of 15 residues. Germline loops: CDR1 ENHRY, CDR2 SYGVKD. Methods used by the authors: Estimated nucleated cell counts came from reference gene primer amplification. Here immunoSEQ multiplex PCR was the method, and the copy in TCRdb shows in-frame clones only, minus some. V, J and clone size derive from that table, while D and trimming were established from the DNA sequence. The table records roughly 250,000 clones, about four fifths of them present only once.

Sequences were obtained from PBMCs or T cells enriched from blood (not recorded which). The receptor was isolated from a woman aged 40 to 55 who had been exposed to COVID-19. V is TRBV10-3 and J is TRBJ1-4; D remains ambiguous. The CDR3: CAISPTGPTNEKLFF. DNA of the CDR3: TGTGCCATCAGCCCCACGGGTCCAACTAATGAAAAACTGTTTTTT.